One T cell receptor (beta chain) is described in this entry. Its matching antigen is unknown. A clone one base away is much larger, so this may be a read error. This sample is drawn from a study of Graves' ophthalmopathy and Graves' hyperthyroidism. Whole-study findings and limits: The majority of expanded thyroid clonotypes above 0.001 frequency also occurred in blood.

Newly diagnosed hyperthyroidism donors, aged 18 to 65, duration under 2 months. Lactation, pregnancy, uncontrolled infections and other autoimmune diseases were all grounds for excluding patients. The authors amplified TCR beta CDR3 regions, and they did so from RNA transcripts for repertoire sequencing. HTBI primers were employed in first-round RT-PCR, then a second-round multiplex PCR followed. TCRdb re-analysed the multiplex PCR reads in MiXCR, keeping a single row per CDR3 protein. The sample shows around 1.1 million distinct CDR3 sequences, about two fifths of them seen only once. The CDR3 length is 16 residues. The V gene's germline CDR1 is WSHSY and CDR2 SAAADI. Losses at the gene ends were 4 bases for V and 6 bases for J; bases not matched to a gene: 15.

This chain joins TRBV10-2 and TRBJ2-7, with 7 bases lining up with TRBD1. The sequence was obtained from an adult man with Graves' hyperthyroidism. Material for sequencing was peripheral blood or thyroid tissue (not recorded which). The CDR3 nucleotides read TGCGCCAGCAGTGCGTCGGTCGACAGGGTACGCAGCGAGCAGTACTTC. It is translated as CASSASVDRVRSEQYF.